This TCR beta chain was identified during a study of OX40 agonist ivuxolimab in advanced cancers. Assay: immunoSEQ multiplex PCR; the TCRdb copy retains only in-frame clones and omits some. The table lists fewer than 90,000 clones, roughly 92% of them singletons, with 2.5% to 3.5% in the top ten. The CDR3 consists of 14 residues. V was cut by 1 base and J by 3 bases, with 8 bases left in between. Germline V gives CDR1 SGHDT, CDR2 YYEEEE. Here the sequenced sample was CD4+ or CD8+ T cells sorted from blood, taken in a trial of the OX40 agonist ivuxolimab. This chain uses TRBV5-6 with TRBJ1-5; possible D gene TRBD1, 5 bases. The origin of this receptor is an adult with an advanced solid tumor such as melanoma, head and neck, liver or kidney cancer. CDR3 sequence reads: CASSLRGFNQPQHF. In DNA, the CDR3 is TGTGCCAGCAGCTTGCGGGGGTTCAATCAGCCCCAGCATTTT.